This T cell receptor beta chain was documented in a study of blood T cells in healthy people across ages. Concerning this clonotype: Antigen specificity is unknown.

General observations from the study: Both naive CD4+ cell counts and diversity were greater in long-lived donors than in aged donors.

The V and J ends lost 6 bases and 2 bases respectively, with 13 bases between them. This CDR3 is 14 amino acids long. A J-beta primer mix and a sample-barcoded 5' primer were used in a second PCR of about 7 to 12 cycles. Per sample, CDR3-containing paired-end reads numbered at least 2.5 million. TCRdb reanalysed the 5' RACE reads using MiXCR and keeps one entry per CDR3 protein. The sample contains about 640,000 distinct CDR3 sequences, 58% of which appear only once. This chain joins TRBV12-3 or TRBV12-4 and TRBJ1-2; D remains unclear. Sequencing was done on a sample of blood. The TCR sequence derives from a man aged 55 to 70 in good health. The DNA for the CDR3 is TGTGCCAGCAGGAAAGGCGGGTCCAACTATGGCTACACCTTC. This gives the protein CASRKGGSNYGYTF.